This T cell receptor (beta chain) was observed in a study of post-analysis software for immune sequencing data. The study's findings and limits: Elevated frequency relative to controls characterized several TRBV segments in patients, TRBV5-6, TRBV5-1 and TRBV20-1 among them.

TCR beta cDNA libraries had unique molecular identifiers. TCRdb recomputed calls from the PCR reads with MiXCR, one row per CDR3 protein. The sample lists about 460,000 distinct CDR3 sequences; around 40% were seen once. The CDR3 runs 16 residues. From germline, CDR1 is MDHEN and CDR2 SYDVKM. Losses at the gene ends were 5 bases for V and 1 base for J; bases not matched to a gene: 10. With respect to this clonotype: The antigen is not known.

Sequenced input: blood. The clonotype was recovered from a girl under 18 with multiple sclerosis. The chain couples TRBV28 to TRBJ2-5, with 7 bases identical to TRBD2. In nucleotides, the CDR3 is TGTGCCAGCAGTACCCGAGCGGGGATACTCCAAGAGACCCAGTACTTC. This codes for CASSTRAGILQETQYF.